This TCR beta chain was identified during a study of OX40 agonist ivuxolimab in advanced cancers. Generated by immunoSEQ multiplex PCR, the TCRdb table keeps only in-frame clones and is missing some. In the table there are around 65,000 clones, 80% to 95% of which are singletons. V shed 7 bases, J shed 7 bases, and the junction held 10 bases outside the gene matches. Germline-derived CDR1 and CDR2 are LNHDA and SQIVND (reference sequence). The CDR3 is 14 residues long. The J gene is TRBJ2-1, the V gene TRBV19; 7 bases line up with TRBD2. This clonotype originated in an adult with an advanced solid tumor such as melanoma, head and neck, liver or kidney cancer. The specimen comprised CD4+ or CD8+ T cells sorted from blood, sampled in a trial of the OX40 agonist ivuxolimab. CDR3 coding DNA: TGTGCCAGTATTGAAAAAACTAGCGCGAATGAGCAGTTCTTC. Translating it yields CASIEKTSANEQFF.